These T cell receptor beta chains were read from a single sample in a study of blood T cells in healthy people across ages. TCRdb independently ran MiXCR on the 5' RACE reads; one entry per CDR3 protein. The profile shows 550,000 to 650,000 distinct CDR3 sequences, about 30% of them singletons. The sequencing input was blood. The source is a woman of 80 years or more in good health. Both conserved end residues are part of each CDR3. The D gene is left open where the match is weak. Where a row states a size, it is once, few, many or the class of an expanded clone; other rows omit it.

TRBV6-6,-,TRBJ1-5,TRBD1,TGTGCCAGCAGTCCGGGGGGGACAGGGTATAACAATCAGCCCCAGCATTTT,CASSPGGTGYNNQPQHF
TRBV6-5,-,TRBJ1-5,-,TGTGCCAGCAGTGAGGGGGACGTCTATCCCCAGCATTTT,CASSEGDVYPQHF
TRBV29-1,many,TRBJ2-3,-,TGCAGCCATGACCAGATTTCAGATACGCAGTATTTT,CSHDQISDTQYF
TRBV7-9,-,TRBJ2-3,TRBD1,TGTGCCAGCAGACGGGACAGGGGAGGGACGCAGTATTTT,CASRRDRGGTQYF
TRBV6-2/TRBV6-3,many,TRBJ2-7,-,TGTGCCAGCAGCTCGAAGCGCGGCGAGCAGTACTTC,CASSSKRGEQYF
TRBV28,few,TRBJ1-1,TRBD1,TGTGCCAGCAGTTCCCCGTATGGCAGGGGGCCTGATGAAGCTTTCTTT,CASSSPYGRGPDEAFF
TRBV5-1,many,TRBJ1-5,-,TGTGCCAGCAGTTCCGACGGGACAACCAATCAGCCCCAGCATTTT,CASSSDGTTNQPQHF
TRBV3-1,many,TRBJ1-2,-,TGTGCCAGCAGCTCCTCAAGACTGTATGGCTACACCTTC,CASSSSRLYGYTF
TRBV6-2/TRBV6-3,many,TRBJ1-1,-,TGTGCCAGCAGAACGGCAGGGCGATCCCTCACTGAAGCTTTCTTT,CASRTAGRSLTEAFF
TRBV20-1,many,TRBJ2-1,-,TGCAGTGCTAGAAAAGCACAGTCCTACAATGAGCAGTTCTTC,CSARKAQSYNEQFF
TRBV7-2,-,TRBJ2-5,TRBD1,TGTGCCAGCAGCCTCTGGGGACAGAAGCAAGAGACCCAGTACTTC,CASSLWGQKQETQYF
TRBV5-4,many,TRBJ2-3,-,TGTGCCAGCAGCTTGGTACAGGGAGTGGATACGCAGTATTTT,CASSLVQGVDTQYF
TRBV11-2,-,TRBJ1-1,-,TGTGCCAGCAGCTTAGAAACAGGTAACACTGAAGCTTTCTTT,CASSLETGNTEAFF
TRBV6-2/TRBV6-3,many,TRBJ2-1,TRBD2,TGTGCCAGCAGTAGACTAGCGGGGACTTACAATGAGCAGTTCTTC,CASSRLAGTYNEQFF
TRBV6-5,-,TRBJ1-2,TRBD1,TGTGCCAGCAGTCGGACAGGGGCGAGCTATGGCTACACCTTC,CASSRTGASYGYTF
TRBV30,few,TRBJ2-5,-,TGTGCCTGGAGCCCGGGCGTCGGAATTAAAGAGACCCAGTACTTC,CAWSPGVGIKETQYF
TRBV6-2/TRBV6-3,many,TRBJ2-1,TRBD2,TGTGCCAGCAGTTACGGCCAGGGCGGGGGATTCTACAATGAGCAGTTCTTC,CASSYGQGGGFYNEQFF
TRBV6-5,-,TRBJ1-1,-,TGTGCCAGCAGTTACTCGTCTCCCAGCAACACTGAAGCTTTCTTT,CASSYSSPSNTEAFF
TRBV7-9,-,TRBJ1-2,-,TGTGCCAACAGCCCCTCCGGGTATGGCTACACCTTC,CANSPSGYGYTF
TRBV4-1,many,TRBJ2-1,TRBD2,TGCGCCAGCAGCCAACCCCTAGCGGGGGGTTCCTACAATGAGCAGTTCTTC,CASSQPLAGGSYNEQFF
TRBV30,many,TRBJ2-7,-,TGTGCCTGGAGCCAGGCATCCTACGAGCAGTACTTC,CAWSQASYEQYF
TRBV4-2,many,TRBJ2-3,TRBD2,TGTGCCAGCAGCCAAGAACTAGCGGGGAGTTACACAGATACGCAGTATTTT,CASSQELAGSYTDTQYF
TRBV29-1,many,TRBJ2-1,TRBD1,TGCAGCATGGGACAGGGGACATACAATGAGCAGTTCTTC,CSMGQGTYNEQFF
TRBV20-1,few,TRBJ2-1,-,TGCAGTGCTAGGGAGCGGTTAAAATTGAGTGAGCAGTTCTTC,CSARERLKLSEQFF
TRBV5-1,-,TRBJ2-2,-,TGCGCCAGCAGCTTGGGCAGCGCGAACACCGGGGAGCTGTTTTTT,CASSLGSANTGELFF
TRBV12-3/TRBV12-4,-,TRBJ2-1,-,TGTGCCAGCACCCAAAGCGGTTACAATGAGCAGTTCTTC,CASTQSGYNEQFF
TRBV7-2,-,TRBJ1-1,-,TGTGCCAGCAGCCCCCAGGGAAGATTTAACACTGAAGCTTTCTTT,CASSPQGRFNTEAFF
TRBV15,many,TRBJ1-2,TRBD1,TGTGCCACCAGCCGGACAGGGTTCTATGGCTACACCTTC,CATSRTGFYGYTF
TRBV6-1,many,TRBJ2-1,TRBD2,TGTGCCAGCAGTGAAGCTGAGCGGGGGATTTTGGGTGAGCAGTTCTTC,CASSEAERGILGEQFF